This entry lists 20 T cell receptor beta chains sequenced from one sample in a study of blood T cell repertoires in COVID-19 (dated by TCRdb to the early 2020s). The library was made by the immunoSEQ multiplex PCR assay. TCRdb stores this immuneACCESS table with in-frame sequences only. Part of the clones is absent; in the studies checked, under half of the shortfall reflects unresolved V genes, and no reason is known for the rest. The sample table records 12,000 to 15,000 clones; about 87% of these occur just once. The ten biggest clones cover more than 25% of the sample. Material: peripheral blood. The source of these receptors is a human donor in a cohort sampled during active COVID-19.

V is TRBV6-5 and J is TRBJ1-2; 11 bases are a match to TRBD1. There are 14 residues in the CDR3. CDR1 and CDR2 (germline): MNHEY, SVGAGI. V lost 6 bases and J lost 4; bases outside the gene matches: 4. The CDR3 loop is CASSWTGGGYGYTF. The CDR3 nucleotides read TGTGCCAGCAGCTGGACAGGGGGCGGCTATGGCTACACCTTC.

The gene calls are TRBV4-3 and TRBJ2-1; D remains unclear. Trimming shortened V by 0 bases and J by 3 bases, and 6 bases separated the two germline ends. The CDR3 length is 14 residues. Per germline, CDR1 LGHNA and CDR2 YSLEER. CDR3 in amino acids: CASSQDTHYNEQFF. CDR3 sequence (DNA): TGCGCCAGCAGCCAAGATACACACTACAATGAGCAGTTCTTC.

The sample holds one count of this clone. The V gene is TRBV12-5, the J gene TRBJ1-5; possibly TRBD1 for D (5 bases). Trimming left V 3 bases short and J 3 bases short, with 12 bases between. This CDR3 spans 15 amino acids. From germline, CDR1 is LGHNT and CDR2 FRNRAP. CDR3 in amino acids: CASGFAAGPNQPQHF. Here the CDR3 DNA reads TGTGCTAGTGGTTTTGCGGCAGGGCCCAATCAGCCCCAGCATTTT.

The V call is TRBV7-9, the J call TRBJ2-7, with 10 bases matching TRBD2. CDR3 length: 14 residues. From germline, CDR1 is SEHNR and CDR2 FQNEAQ (reference sequence). The CDR3 DNA follows: TGTGCAAGTAAAGGACTAGCGGCCCCCTACGAGCAGTACTTC. Its protein product is CASKGLAAPYEQYF.

The gene calls are TRBV18 and TRBJ2-3; D is uncertain. CDR1 and CDR2 from the germline V gene are KGHSH and LQKENI. This CDR3 region has 14 residues. V lost 3 bases to trimming and J lost 3 bases, with 10 bases between them. CDR3 DNA sequence: TGTGCCAGCTCACCCCGGAGTCGGACAGATACGCAGTATTTT. Encoded protein: CASSPRSRTDTQYF.

CDR3 bases: TGTGCCAGCAGCTTGGTGGCGGACGAGCAGTACTTC. As protein: CASSLVADEQYF. V gene TRBV5-4 combines with J gene TRBJ2-7; D not certain. Germline CDR1 SGHNT, CDR2 YYREEE (reference sequence). Trimming cost V 0 bases and J 5 bases, with 6 bases left between them. The CDR3 totals 12 residues.

The gene calls are TRBV18 and TRBJ2-7; D is possibly TRBD1 (5 bases). Germline V gene lookup returns CDR1 KGHSH and CDR2 LQKENI. The CDR3 is 13 residues long. V shed 2 bases and J shed 9 bases, with 14 bases lying between them. DNA for the CDR3: TGTGCCAGCTCACCAGACTCAGGGTCGAGGCAGTACTTC. Translation: CASSPDSGSRQYF.

This clone was seen only a few times. CDR3 protein: CASSQDRASGPQRETQYF. The CDR3, as DNA: TGTGCCAGCAGCCAAGATCGGGCTAGCGGGCCCCAAAGGGAGACCCAGTACTTC. The rearrangement links TRBV4-2 to TRBJ2-5; TRBD2 aligns across 8 bases. Germline CDR1 is LGHNA and CDR2 is YNFKEQ. V lost 0 bases, J lost 5 bases, and 14 bases stayed unmatched. The CDR3 is made up of 18 amino acids.

The rearrangement joins TRBV19 to TRBJ1-5; TRBD1 matches at 7 bases. Germline V gene lookup returns CDR1 LNHDA and CDR2 SQIVND (reference sequence). The CDR3 covers 13 residues. The V and J ends lost 4 bases and 7 bases, in that order; junction bases with no gene match: 4. The CDR3 DNA follows: TGTGCCAGTAGTAAGGGGGCCCGCCAGCCCCAGCATTTT. This gives the protein CASSKGARQPQHF.

The chain links TRBV6-6 to TRBJ2-6; D remains ambiguous. Germline V CDR1 and CDR2: MNHNY, SVGAGI (reference sequence). The CDR3 spans 15 residues. The V end was cut by 4 bases, the J end by 0 bases, with 7 bases between. The CDR3 DNA reads TGTGCCAGCAGTTTGGCCCCCTCTGGGGCCAACGTCCTGACTTTC. Its translation: CASSLAPSGANVLTF.

This clone was counted once. J is TRBJ1-1 and V is TRBV18; D remains ambiguous. Per the germline V gene, CDR1 is KGHSH and CDR2 is LQKENI. The V and J ends lost 3 bases and 1 base respectively, with 9 bases between them. CDR3 size: 14 residues. In DNA, the CDR3 is TGTGCCAGCTCACCGCGGTCAGAGAACACTGAAGCTTTCTTT. This encodes CASSPRSENTEAFF.

This sequence joins TRBV6-5 and TRBJ2-5; 10 bases are shared with TRBD2. CDR3 length: 14 residues. V lost 4 bases to trimming and J lost 4 bases; unmatched junction nucleotides: 3. CDR1 is MNHEY and CDR2 is SVGAGI in the germline V gene. The CDR3 DNA is TGTGCCAGCAGTTCCCGGACTAGCGGAGAGACCCAGTACTTC. As protein: CASSSRTSGETQYF.

CDR3 loop: CAILWGQRYTEAFF. For the CDR3, the DNA is TGTGCCATCCTATGGGGACAGAGATACACTGAAGCTTTCTTT. The gene calls are TRBV6-5 and TRBJ1-1, with 7 bases lining up with TRBD1. With V trimmed by 10 bases and J by 3 bases, 11 bases remained unmatched. Germline values: CDR1 MNHEY, CDR2 SVGAGI. CDR3 length: 14 amino acids.

The chain couples TRBV4-3 to TRBJ1-6; 7 positions agree with TRBD1. V lost 0 bases and J lost 6; bases outside the gene matches: 5. Germline values: CDR1 LGHNA, CDR2 YSLEER. CDR3 length: 16 residues. This chain's CDR3 is CASSQEARQGNSPLHF. The CDR3 DNA reads TGCGCCAGCAGCCAAGAGGCAAGACAGGGTAATTCACCCCTCCACTTT.

The rearrangement links TRBV6-2 or TRBV6-3 to TRBJ1-1; 8 nucleotides match TRBD1. V dropped 5 bases and J dropped 4; count of bases not matched to a gene: 9. The CDR3 covers 15 residues. Germline loops: CDR1 MNHEY, CDR2 SVGEGT. For the CDR3, the DNA is TGTGCCAGCAGTACTTTGACAGGGGAAGGCACTGAAGCTTTCTTT. Amino acids: CASSTLTGEGTEAFF.

The V and J genes are TRBV11-2 and TRBJ2-7; TRBD1 matches at 8 bases. The germline CDR1 and CDR2 sequences are SGHAT and FQNNGV. CDR3 size: 14 residues. V was pared by 5 bases and J by 2 bases, with 5 bases of the junction left unmatched. The CDR3 DNA is TGTGCCAGCAGCCGCGGGACAGGTACCTACGAGCAGTACTTC. Its translation is CASSRGTGTYEQYF. The variable domain in full, completed from reference TRBV11-2 and TRBJ2-7, reads EAGVAQSPRYKIIEKRQSVAFWCNPISGHATLYWYQQILGQGPKLLIQFQNNGVVDDSQLPKDRFSAERLKGVDSTLKIQPAKLEDSAVYLCASSRGTGTYEQYFGPGTRLTVT.

The chain joins TRBV28 to TRBJ1-4, with D maybe TRBD1 (6 bases). V was pared by 6 bases and J by 4 bases, with 6 bases between. Germline V gives CDR1 MDHEN, CDR2 SYDVKM. This CDR3 has 12 residues. In DNA form, the CDR3 reads TGTGCCAGCAGGGACAGTAATGAAAAACTGTTTTTT. This sequence encodes CASRDSNEKLFF.

This clone turned up a few times. This chain connects TRBV11-2 to TRBJ2-5; the D is unclear. Trimming cost V 0 bases and J 1 base, with 9 bases left between them. Germline lookup yields CDR1 SGHAT and CDR2 FQNNGV. The CDR3 is 15 residues long. The CDR3 protein is CASSLEAQSQETQYF. The CDR3 DNA follows: TGTGCCAGCAGCTTAGAGGCCCAGTCCCAAGAGACCCAGTACTTC.

The CDR3 here is CASSLVGSSSYEQYF. The CDR3 bases are TGTGCCAGCAGCTTGGTCGGGTCCTCCTCCTACGAGCAGTACTTC. This chain uses TRBV5-5 with TRBJ2-7; D unresolved. The CDR3 sequence is 15 residues long. From germline, CDR1 is SGHKS and CDR2 YYEKEE (reference sequence). The ends were cut back, 0 bases at V and 0 bases at J, with 10 bases in the middle. The variable domain in full, with the rest retrieved from reference TRBV5-5 and TRBJ2-7, is DAGVTQSPTHLIKTRGQQVTLRCSPISGHKSVSWYQQVLGQGPQFIFQYYEKEERGRGNFPDRFSARQFPNYSSELNVNALLLGDSALYLCASSLVGSSSYEQYFGPGTRLTVT.

The J gene is TRBJ2-2, the V gene TRBV5-8; D might be TRBD1 (5 bases). The V gene lost 3 bases and the J gene lost 0 bases, with 18 bases spanning the gap. Germline CDR1 SGHTS, CDR2 YDEGEE. The CDR3 is 18 amino acids. CDR3 protein: CASSSQWGGVANTGELFF. The CDR3 DNA is TGTGCCAGCAGCTCCCAGTGGGGCGGTGTCGCGAACACCGGGGAGCTGTTTTTT.